A selection of T cell receptor beta chains follows, all from one sample in a study of cytomegalovirus exposure and HLA in healthy donors. Profiling relied on immunoSEQ multiplex PCR, and the TCRdb table lists in-frame clones only, not all of them. This table holds about 160,000 clones, 82% found once. The material sequenced was PBMCs. All receptors come from a girl under 18 in good health and CMV-seropositive. Each CDR3 is given with its conserved first and last residue. Fields, in order: J gene, clone size, D gene, V gene, CDR3 protein, CDR3 DNA. A D gene is named only where the DNA matches it firmly. Only part of the rows carry a size: once, few, many, or a class if the clone is expanded.

>TRBJ2-1|once|TRBD2|TRBV5-4
CASSPQTSGGASRNEQFF
TGTGCCAGCAGCCCCCAGACTAGCGGGGGGGCCTCCCGAAATGAGCAGTTCTTC
>TRBJ2-7|-|TRBD1|TRBV9
CASSVGGTGVYEQYF
TGTGCCAGCAGCGTAGGAGGGACAGGGGTCTACGAGCAGTACTTC
>TRBJ1-2|-|-|TRBV28
CASSLRAGRLYTF
TGTGCCAGCAGTTTAAGGGCAGGGAGGCTCTACACCTTC
>TRBJ2-5|-|TRBD2|TRBV14
CASSQLAGGPETQYF
TGTGCCAGCAGCCAACTAGCGGGAGGGCCAGAGACCCAGTACTTC
>TRBJ1-4|few|-|TRBV5-1
CASSLGGSIREKLFF
TGCGCCAGCAGCTTGGGAGGATCTATACGGGAAAAACTGTTTTTT
>TRBJ1-1|-|-|TRBV25-1
CASSETGPTEAFF
TGTGCCAGCAGTGAAACAGGGCCCACTGAAGCTTTCTTT
>TRBJ1-1|-|TRBD1|TRBV25-1
CASTPTGETEAFF
TGTGCCAGCACCCCGACAGGGGAGACTGAAGCTTTCTTT
>TRBJ1-1|-|-|TRBV6-5
CASSYRGIGMKAFF
TGTGCCAGCAGTTACAGGGGGATTGGTATGAAAGCTTTCTTT
>TRBJ1-5|-|TRBD1|TRBV7-3
CASSLRGQGVSNQPQHF
TGTGCCAGCAGCTTAAGGGGCCAGGGGGTTAGCAATCAGCCCCAGCATTTT
>TRBJ2-3|few|-|TRBV6-4
CASSDSAGSTDTQYF
TGTGCCAGCAGTGACTCTGCGGGTAGCACAGATACGCAGTATTTT
>TRBJ2-5|-|-|TRBV25-1
CASSESQAGPMETQYF
TGTGCCAGCAGTGAATCTCAGGCAGGTCCGATGGAGACCCAGTACTTC
>TRBJ1-4|-|TRBD1|TRBV30
CAWSTGGTEKLFF
TGTGCCTGGTCGACAGGGGGGACTGAAAAACTGTTTTTT
>TRBJ1-2|few|TRBD1|TRBV7-9
CASSHTRDRDGYTF
TGTGCCAGCAGCCACACGAGGGACAGGGACGGCTACACCTTC
>TRBJ2-3|-|-|TRBV13
CASSLESGPFLDSSSTDTQYF
TGTGCCAGCAGCTTAGAATCTGGTCCGTTCCTCGACAGCTCTAGCACAGATACGCAGTATTTT
>TRBJ2-5|-|TRBD1|TRBV5-1
CASSPTGSETQYF
TGCGCCAGCAGCCCGACAGGGTCAGAGACCCAGTACTTC
>TRBJ1-5|-|-|TRBV11-2
CASSLDSWNQPQHF
TGTGCCAGCAGCTTAGACAGTTGGAATCAGCCCCAGCATTTT
>TRBJ1-2|-|-|TRBV7-8
CASSFQGQDYGYTF
TGTGCCAGCAGCTTTCAGGGCCAGGACTATGGCTACACCTTC
>TRBJ2-5|-|TRBD1|TRBV5-1
CASSSPGTGGQETQYF
TGCGCCAGCAGCTCCCCCGGGACAGGGGGTCAAGAGACCCAGTACTTC
>TRBJ2-3|-|-|TRBV2
CASSETMLSTDTQYF
TGTGCCAGCAGTGAGACTATGCTTAGCACAGATACGCAGTATTTT
>TRBJ1-2|-|-|TRBV4-2
CASSQTTRRNYGYTF
TGTGCCAGCAGCCAGACGACCAGGAGGAACTATGGCTACACCTTC
>TRBJ1-3|-|-|TRBV5-4
CASSLGQDSSGNTIYF
TGTGCCAGCAGCTTGGGCCAGGATAGCTCTGGAAACACCATATATTTT
>TRBJ2-5|few|TRBD1|TRBV5-5
CASSPGTGGSETQYF
TGTGCCAGCAGCCCCGGGACAGGGGGGTCCGAGACCCAGTACTTC
>TRBJ2-2|-|TRBD2|TRBV29-1
CSVGSSGGFDGELFF
TGCAGCGTTGGGTCCAGCGGGGGTTTTGATGGGGAGCTGTTTTTT
>TRBJ1-2|-|-|TRBV19
CASSPGELKYGYTF
TGTGCCAGTAGTCCGGGAGAACTCAAATATGGCTACACCTTC
>TRBJ2-7|-|TRBD1|TRBV27
CASSTGGGYEQYF
TGTGCCAGCAGTACAGGGGGCGGTTACGAGCAGTACTTC
>TRBJ1-4|-|TRBD1|TRBV28
CASSPDGILYRGERTNEKLFF
TGTGCCAGCAGTCCAGACGGAATTCTTTACAGGGGGGAACGGACTAATGAAAAACTGTTTTTT
>TRBJ2-5|-|-|TRBV4-3
CASSPLLARGETQYF
TGCGCCAGCAGCCCCTTACTAGCTCGTGGGGAGACCCAGTACTTC
>TRBJ1-2|-|TRBD1|TRBV6-1
CASSPQGWGIYGYTF
TGTGCCAGCAGCCCACAGGGGTGGGGGATCTATGGCTACACCTTC
>TRBJ1-4|-|-|TRBV10-3
CAISGVTNEKLFF
TGTGCCATCAGTGGCGTCACTAATGAAAAACTGTTTTTT
>TRBJ1-1|once|-|TRBV7-3
CASSSLVNTEAFF
TGTGCCAGCAGCTCCCTCGTTAACACTGAAGCTTTCTTT